This TCR beta chain came from a study of T-cell reconstitution after alpha-beta-depleted transplantation in children (dated by TCRdb to about 2016). A note on the overall study: The study quantitatively tracked T-cell immune reconstitution after TCRalphabeta/CD19-depleted allogeneic hematopoietic cell transplantation in children using TCR repertoire profiling. What the research found in general, with its limitations: Hyperexpanded clone frequencies declined over subsequent months; after one year, T-cell counts and TCRbeta diversity were mostly attributed to newly produced T cells. The apparently early alphabetaT-cell count recovery about two months after transplant was reportedly dependent on only several hundred rapidly expanded clones derived from non-depleted graft cells. The high TCRbeta diversity at day 60 in some patients was ascribed to recipient T cells and intrathymic progenitors that had survived conditioning.

This clonotype was found a few times. Its cognate antigen has yet to be identified. Nothing much larger sits one base from this clone, and base qualities are not available. The cysteine opens and the phenylalanine closes a CDR3 of 14 amino acids. Of all the DNA, just the CDR3 is kept, 42 bases in frame from base 1. The germline V gene yields SGHRS for CDR1 and YFSETQ for CDR2. Trimmed from V: 4 bases; trimmed from J: 6 bases; junction bases lacking a gene match: 6. Library generation was performed with PCR. Sequencing took place on an Illumina HiSeq 2500. Molecular barcoding was employed in the preparation of TCR libraries, with unique molecular identifiers being used to normalize TCRbeta repertoire quantification. TCRdb took the public reads, trimmed them with fastp at Q25, ran MiXCR for clone calling and kept in-frame beta chains. Rows matching on CDR3 protein sequence are summarized as one entry with the most common DNA and genes. This sample has some 840,000 distinct CDR3 sequences in its table, and less than 20% of those were observed once. Jointly, the top ten make up approximately 5% of the sample.

The sample's treatment or condition, from its label and the paper: allogeneic hematopoietic cell transplantation with graft depleted of TCRalphabeta T cells and CD19 B cells. The children who served as transplant recipients had been given grafts of TCRalphabeta/CD19-depleted allogeneic hematopoietic cells. The TCR was taken from a male patient younger than 18 who had a stem cell transplant for acute lymphoblastic leukemia, so the T cells may come from the graft donor. This sequence uses TRBV5-1 and TRBJ2-7, and TRBD2 aligns with 11 junction nucleotides. Material: PBMCs, mostly from graft donor cells, obtained 360 days after TCRalphabeta/CD19-depleted stem cell transplant. The nucleotide sequence is given as TGCGCCAGCAGCGATCGACTAGCGGGACCCGAGCAGTACTTC. Its protein product is CASSDRLAGPEQYF.